A single sample is the source of the 10 T cell receptor beta chains below, sequenced in a study of beta chain features in type 1 diabetes. The isolated RNA, all of it, was reverse transcribed, so expressed TCRB transcripts were what got sequenced. Measured with immunoSEQ multiplex PCR; TCRdb has only the in-frame clones, and not every one. The sample has around 99,000 clones; approximately 39% are singletons. Sequencing input: stem cell memory CD4+ T cells from blood. The receptors shown here come from a woman aged 18-30 years in good health.

This clone was detected a few times. V is TRBV2 and J is TRBJ1-3, with unresolved D. The CDR3 contains 13 residues. CDR1 is SNHLY, CDR2 FYNNEI, per germline. Trimming removed 6 bases at V and 4 bases at J, with 10 bases between. CDR3 nucleotides: TGTGCCAGCAGGAGACACTGGGGAAACACCATATATTTT. It translates to CASRRHWGNTIYF.

This sequence joins TRBV5-1 and TRBJ2-1; 11 positions match TRBD1. This CDR3 is 19 amino acids long. In germline, CDR1 is SGHRS, CDR2 YFSETQ. After removal of 0 bases from V and 5 bases from J, the junction contained 13 bases not matched to a gene. CDR3 bases: TGCGCCAGCAGCTTGGTTGGGCGGCCCGGGACAGGGGGTAACAATGAGCAGTTCTTC. It codes for CASSLVGRPGTGGNNEQFF.

The chain recombines TRBV25-1 with TRBJ2-1; a weak D match, TRBD2 (5 bases). V was shortened by 6 bases and J by 0 bases, with 15 bases between the two germline ends. Germline lookup yields CDR1 MGHDK and CDR2 SYGVNS. This CDR3 has 16 residues. DNA of the CDR3: TGTGCCAGCAGAAGCGGCGGGCTTAGCTCCTACAATGAGCAGTTCTTC. Its protein product is CASRSGGLSSYNEQFF.

The gene calls are TRBV28 and TRBJ2-7; TRBD2 aligns across 9 bases. V trimming: 4 bases; J trimming: 2 bases; junction bases outside the gene matches: 6. The germline gives CDR1 MDHEN, CDR2 SYDVKM. The CDR3 is made up of 15 amino acids. Here the CDR3 reads CASSWQGGRAYEQYF. As DNA, the CDR3 is TGTGCCAGCAGTTGGCAGGGCGGGAGGGCCTACGAGCAGTACTTC.

This chain connects TRBV28 to TRBJ2-3, with TRBD1 matching 8 bases. The CDR3 extends over 15 amino acids. CDR1 is MDHEN, CDR2 SYDVKM, per germline. With V trimmed by 4 bases and J by 0 bases, 3 bases remained unmatched. DNA for the CDR3: TGTGCCAGCAGTTGGACAGGGACCAGCACAGATACGCAGTATTTT. Translating it yields CASSWTGTSTDTQYF.

This clone was picked up a small number of times. This chain links TRBV14 with TRBJ2-1; 10 bases line up with TRBD2. The CDR3 length is 15 residues. After removal of 6 bases from V and 6 bases from J, the junction contained 8 bases not matched to a gene. Germline assignment: CDR1 SGHDN and CDR2 FVKESK. DNA for the CDR3: TGTGCCAGCAGAGGCCTAGCGGGAGACCGCAATGAGCAGTTCTTC. This codes for CASRGLAGDRNEQFF. Complete variable domain (other parts from reference TRBV14 and TRBJ2-1): EAGVTQFPSHSVIEKGQTVTLRCDPISGHDNLYWYRRVMGKEIKFLLHFVKESKQDESGMPNNRFLAERTGGTYSTLKVQPAELEDSGVYFCASRGLAGDRNEQFFGPGTRLTVL.

V usage is TRBV9 and J usage is TRBJ2-7; 10 bases match TRBD2. Germline V gene sequence: CDR1 SGDLS, CDR2 YYNGEE. The CDR3 totals 16 residues. V was pared by 0 bases and J by 3 bases, with 6 bases of the junction left unmatched. The CDR3 DNA reads TGTGCCAGCAGCGTAGGGCCTAGCGGGAGTAACTACGAGCAGTACTTC. The encoded protein is CASSVGPSGSNYEQYF.

The gene calls are TRBV2 and TRBJ1-2, with D possibly matching TRBD1 (6 bases). Germline assignment: CDR1 SNHLY and CDR2 FYNNEI. The CDR3 length is 14 residues. Trimming took off 9 bases at V and 5 bases at J, with 19 bases between the two ends. The DNA for the CDR3 is TGTGCCAGGCCTCCTCGGGGGGCGGAGTATGGCTACACCTTC. It translates to CARPPRGAEYGYTF.

This chain uses TRBV7-9 with TRBJ2-3; TRBD2 is a possible D gene (6 bases). The length of the CDR3 is 16 residues. Germline V gene lookup returns CDR1 SEHNR and CDR2 FQNEAQ (reference sequence). V lost 0 bases to trimming and J lost 0 bases, with 10 bases between them. DNA for the CDR3: TGTGCCAGCAGCTTAGCTAGCGGAGCTAGCACAGATACGCAGTATTTT. This codes for CASSLASGASTDTQYF.

This chain connects TRBV9 to TRBJ2-3; D possibly corresponds to TRBD1 (6 bases). Germline assignment: CDR1 SGDLS and CDR2 YYNGEE. Trimming removed 2 bases from V and 2 bases from J, with 15 bases in between. The length of the CDR3 is 16 residues. The CDR3 loop reads CASSVGARTSTDTQYF. CDR3 DNA sequence: TGTGCCAGCAGCGTGGGGGCCAGGACTTCCACAGATACGCAGTATTTT.